This section outlines one T cell receptor beta chain sequence together with its context. This clone's antigen is unknown. Base qualities are not recorded, but no much larger clone differs from it by a single base. The 39 donors, aged about 6 to 95 years, were systemically healthy Caucasian individuals from Russia. About 10 milliliters of peripheral blood were drawn from each donor into EDTA-treated Vacutainer tubes. Ficoll-Paque density-gradient centrifugation was used to isolate PBMCs, with at least 7 million obtained per sample. Total RNA, at least 5 micrograms per sample, was extracted from PBMCs with Trizol reagent. For every donor, an aliquot of PBMCs went through flow cytometry to measure the percentages of naive CD45RAhigh/CD27high T cells. The source of the sample is a study of blood T cells in healthy people across ages (dated by TCRdb to about 2015). Broadly, across the study: In model experiments, roughly one uniquely barcoded TCR beta cDNA molecule per two T cells was captured by template switching. Age-related changes in TCR beta repertoire diversity were measured in the study by deep sequencing normalized with unique cDNA molecular identifiers. The donors were divided into four age groups: young (average around 15 years), middle-aged (approximately 39), aged (about 60) and long-lived (approximately 74). Donors of different ages were randomly distributed across sequencing lanes to avoid experimental bias. Two additional independent replicas of 1 million unique cDNA reads from the same blood draw were analyzed for two donors (one aged 18 to 30 and one aged 80 or older). General findings and caveats noted by the study authors: Bulk unsorted PBMC profiling prevented conclusive comparison of naive and antigen-experienced compartments. There was a strong correlation between observed TCR beta diversity and the percentage of naive T cells measured by flow cytometry. Observed TCR beta diversity per million T cells fell roughly linearly with age, and a significant reduction was already apparent by age around 40. Compared with the aged group, more naive CD4+ T cells, fewer expanded clones and increased TCR diversity were shown by the long-lived group, suggesting age selection. Estimates of total diversity from one million sequenced T cells were regarded as lower bounds and underestimates. Because donor CMV infection status was unknown, age-related changes in expanded clonotypes were potentially confounded.

The library was obtained by 5' RACE. For sequencing, an Illumina HiSeq 2500 was employed. A second 7 to 11 cycle PCR used a sample-barcoded 5' primer and a J-beta primer mix. A template-switch 5' adaptor carrying 12 random nucleotides introduced a unique molecular identifier onto each TCR beta cDNA molecule. Each sample yielded at least 2.5 million CDR3-containing paired-end reads. All of the RNA was converted into first-strand cDNA using the Mint cDNA synthesis kit, with a TRBC-specific oligonucleotide serving as the primer. Following uracil-DNA glycosylase treatment, a first 18-cycle PCR with universal primers M1SS and BC2_uni_R was performed on all cDNA. The source study handled its data this way. For normalization, 1 million high-quality reads, each with a distinct molecular identifier, were randomly selected from each sample. Instead of being binned into consensus sequences, reads that shared molecular identifiers were thrown out. MiTCR, set to a Q25 quality threshold and the strictest error-elimination algorithm, was used for CDR3 identification, clonotype clustering and error correction. Lower-bound total TCR beta diversity was estimated with a nonparametric unseen species model using Euler transformation. TCRdb reworked the public reads: Q25 trimming with fastp, MiXCR clone assembly, productive beta chains retained. Rows with a matching CDR3 protein are joined into one entry that keeps the most common DNA and genes. These V and J calls originate from TCRdb's pipeline instead of the authors' own analysis. The sample includes approximately 680,000 distinct CDR3 sequences, with roughly 30% observed a single time. The ten largest clones capture 15% of the sample.

V is cut back by 6 bases and J by 2 bases, with 7 bases in the junction unmatched. The CDR3, from cysteine to phenylalanine, totals 15 residues. The DNA shown is the 45-base CDR3, in frame from base 1. The germline V gene supplies CDR1 SGHTA and CDR2 FQGNSA. The rearrangement combines TRBV7-2 with TRBJ2-5; 9 middle bases align to TRBD2. Sample: blood. The sequence was obtained from a woman at least 80 years old in good health. Donor details come from another sample of the same person, matched by shared clones. CDR3 region: CASSYNSGGQETQYF. The DNA sequence is as follows: TGTGCCAGCAGTTACAATAGCGGGGGACAAGAGACCCAGTACTTC.